Listed here are 12 T cell receptor beta chains from one sample, sequenced in a study of blood T cell repertoires in COVID-19. Clones were read by immunoSEQ multiplex PCR, and TCRdb kept only the in-frame ones, dropping some. Among approximately 320,000 clones listed, around 92% were seen once. Specimen: peripheral blood. These receptor sequences come from a woman aged 25-40 years with COVID-19, enrolled during active disease.

The genes are TRBV6-4 and TRBJ2-2; TRBD1 is a possible D gene (6 bases). This CDR3 contains 14 residues. The germline gives CDR1 MRHNA, CDR2 SNTAGT. Between the trimmed V and J ends, which lost 4 bases and 2 bases, there was a span of 8 bases. The CDR3 sequence is CASSVGTNTGELFF. CDR3 DNA sequence: TGTGCCAGCAGTGTCGGGACAAACACCGGGGAGCTGTTTTTT.

This clone was detected only once. This chain uses TRBV5-4 with TRBJ2-1; no definite D call. Trimming stripped 1 base from V and 7 bases from J, with 15 bases between. This CDR3 comprises 15 residues. Germline V CDR1 and CDR2: SGHNT, YYREEE (reference sequence). The CDR3 reads CASSLFGSVGNEQFF. CDR3 sequence (DNA): TGTGCCAGCAGCTTGTTTGGTTCAGTCGGGAATGAGCAGTTCTTC.

The J gene is TRBJ1-4, the V gene TRBV25-1; no clear D. V shed 4 bases and J shed 7 bases, with 13 bases lying between them. Germline V gives CDR1 MGHDK, CDR2 SYGVNS. This CDR3 spans 14 amino acids. DNA of the CDR3: TGTGCCAGCAGTGGTTCTGTCTCGAGTGAAAAACTGTTTTTT. This sequence encodes CASSGSVSSEKLFF.

The chain recombines TRBV24-1 with TRBJ1-1; 9 nucleotides line up with TRBD1. This CDR3 has 15 residues. The germline CDR1 and CDR2 sequences are KGHDR and SFDVKD. J gave up 1 base and V 2 bases, and 1 base lay outside the gene matches. In DNA form, the CDR3 reads TGTGCCACCAGTGATTCGACAGGGGGGAACACTGAAGCTTTCTTT. This translates into CATSDSTGGNTEAFF.

This rearrangement joins TRBV30 to TRBJ1-5; the D gene is possibly TRBD1 (5 bases). This CDR3 contains 13 residues. CDR1 is GTSNPN, CDR2 SVGIG, per germline (reference sequence). V was pared by 2 bases and J by 3 bases, with 8 bases between. The CDR3 here is CAWSTDTNQPQHF. CDR3 coding DNA: TGTGCCTGGAGTACGGACACCAATCAGCCCCAGCATTTT. Full variable domain (outside the CDR3, taken from reference TRBV30 and TRBJ1-5): SQTIHQWPATLVQPVGSPLSLECTVEGTSNPNLYWYRQAAGRGLQLLFYSVGIGQISSEVPQNLSASRPQDRQFILSSKKLLLSDSGFYLCAWSTDTNQPQHFGDGTRLSIL.

The V call is TRBV6-5, the J call TRBJ1-3, with D uncertain. The CDR3 contains 16 residues. The V and J ends lost 0 bases and 4 bases respectively, with 13 bases between them. Germline assignment: CDR1 MNHEY and CDR2 SVGAGI. The CDR3 region is CASSYSLVARGNTIYF. CDR3 DNA: TGTGCCAGCAGTTACTCGTTGGTTGCACGGGGAAACACCATATATTTT.

This sequence joins TRBV27 and TRBJ2-2; TRBD1 matches 7 bases. With 4 bases clipped from V and 8 bases from J, the junction kept 4 bases outside the gene matches. Germline V gene sequence: CDR1 MNHEY, CDR2 SMNVEV (reference sequence). This CDR3 region has 13 residues. CDR3: CASSWQGVGELFF. The CDR3 region has the DNA TGTGCCAGCAGTTGGCAGGGGGTTGGGGAGCTGTTTTTT.

The V gene is TRBV5-4, the J gene TRBJ2-5; 9 bases are shared with TRBD2. J was trimmed by 5 bases and V by 1 base; bases with no gene match: 9. Germline V gives CDR1 SGHNT, CDR2 YYREEE (reference sequence). CDR3 length: 16 amino acids. CDR3 bases: TGTGCCAGCAGCTTGCCCCTGGAGGCGGGGGGGGAGACCCAGTACTTC. Translated: CASSLPLEAGGETQYF.

This clone appeared a single time. The rearrangement links TRBV19 to TRBJ1-2; 9 bases fit TRBD1. V shed 3 bases, J shed 4 bases, and the junction held 9 bases outside the gene matches. CDR1 and CDR2 from the germline V gene are LNHDA and SQIVND (reference sequence). The CDR3 has 16 residues. As DNA, the CDR3 is TGTGCCAGTAGTATGGTGGGACAGGGCCGGGGCTATGGCTACACCTTC. Amino acid sequence: CASSMVGQGRGYGYTF.

To note about this clone: An end of the junction differs from the germline gene, which may be a read error. The chain recombines TRBV7-9 with TRBJ1-1, with 7 positions matching TRBD1. Germline CDR1 SEHNR, CDR2 FQNEAQ (reference sequence). This CDR3 comprises 16 residues. The CDR3 reads CASTLGDREKDTEAFF. CDR3 bases: TGTGCCAGCACCTTAGGGGACAGAGAGAAGGACACTGAAGCTTTCTTT.

V gene TRBV5-1 combines with J gene TRBJ2-1, with 11 bases aligning to TRBD2. This CDR3 region has 15 residues. After removal of 1 base from V and 4 bases from J, the junction contained 1 base not matched to a gene. Germline lookup yields CDR1 SGHRS and CDR2 YFSETQ. As DNA, the CDR3 is TGCGCCAGCAGCTTGAGACTAGCGGGGTACAATGAGCAGTTCTTC. Translation: CASSLRLAGYNEQFF.

The chain carries TRBV10-3 and TRBJ2-7; 8 bases are a match to TRBD1. V dropped 3 bases and J dropped 2; count of bases not matched to a gene: 3. Germline-derived CDR1 and CDR2 are ENHRY and SYGVKD. The CDR3 sequence is 14 residues long. The CDR3, as DNA: TGTGCCATCAGTGACCCGACAGGGGCCTACGAGCAGTACTTC. Translation: CAISDPTGAYEQYF.